A single sample is the source of the 10 T cell receptor beta chains below, sequenced in a study of cytomegalovirus exposure and HLA in healthy donors. PCR involved 60 Vbeta and 13 Jbeta primers. Generated by immunoSEQ multiplex PCR, the TCRdb table keeps only in-frame clones and is missing some. The sample shows roughly 180,000 clones, 80% to 90% of them seen only once. The sample comprised PBMCs. The receptor source for this set is a man between 18 and 35 years old in good health and CMV-seropositive.

This chain links TRBV30 with TRBJ2-5; D is undetermined. Trimming took off 0 bases at V and 6 bases at J, with 11 bases between the two ends. Germline CDR1 GTSNPN, CDR2 SVGIG (reference sequence). CDR3 length equals 13 residues. The CDR3: CAWSVRTTQTQYF. Here the CDR3 DNA reads TGTGCCTGGAGTGTACGCACAACCCAGACCCAGTACTTC.

The table lists this clone with a few counts. The chain recombines TRBV2 with TRBJ1-2, with a possible D match to TRBD1 (6 bases). CDR3 length: 13 residues. Germline CDR1 is SNHLY and CDR2 is FYNNEI. Trimming took 6 bases from V and 4 from J, leaving 12 bases between them. CDR3 residues: CASRIQGSYGYTF. DNA for the CDR3: TGTGCCAGCAGGATACAGGGCTCCTATGGCTACACCTTC.

This chain uses TRBV14 with TRBJ2-3; TRBD2 might be the D (6 bases). The CDR3 spans 14 residues. Germline loops: CDR1 SGHDN, CDR2 FVKESK. Between the trimmed V and J ends, which lost 4 bases and 3 bases, there was a span of 11 bases. CDR3 in DNA: TGTGCCAGCAGCCCTCGACTAGGGACAGATACGCAGTATTTT. This codes for CASSPRLGTDTQYF.

This clone has a single count. The chain carries TRBV20-1 and TRBJ2-5; D possibly corresponds to TRBD2 (5 bases). Trimming took 4 bases from V and 7 from J, leaving 10 bases between them. The CDR3 consists of 11 residues. Germline V gives CDR1 DFQATT, CDR2 SNEGSKA (reference sequence). The DNA of the CDR3 is TGCAGTGCTAATGAACGGGGGACCCAGTACTTC. Residues: CSANERGTQYF.

V is TRBV5-6 and J is TRBJ2-7; TRBD1 matches at 11 bases. Germline V gene sequence: CDR1 SGHDT, CDR2 YYEEEE. Germline trimming cut 5 bases from V and 6 bases from J; bases unmatched to any gene: 10. The CDR3 sequence is 15 residues long. Here the CDR3 reads CASRQGDRGSTEQYF. The CDR3, as DNA: TGTGCCAGCAGGCAGGGGGACAGGGGGTCAACCGAGCAGTACTTC.

This rearrangement joins TRBV9 to TRBJ2-7, with a weak D call TRBD2 (5 bases). Germline V lookup: CDR1 SGDLS, CDR2 YYNGEE. V was clipped by 0 bases and J by 3 bases, with 19 bases between them. The CDR3 is made up of 17 amino acids. DNA of the CDR3: TGTGCCAGCAGCGTAGGCCCTCGGGGATCAGGATACTACGAGCAGTACTTC. It encodes CASSVGPRGSGYYEQYF.

The V gene is TRBV7-9, the J gene TRBJ1-2; 7 bases are shared with TRBD1. Germline-derived CDR1 and CDR2 are SEHNR and FQNEAQ (reference sequence). The CDR3 contains 15 residues. J was trimmed by 7 bases and V by 1 base; bases with no gene match: 9. The CDR3 nucleotides are TGTGCCAGCAGCTTAGATAAGACAGGGTTCTTTGGCTACACCTTC. Protein: CASSLDKTGFFGYTF.

The CDR3: CASSLSQGRHNEQFF. The CDR3 nucleotides read TGCGCCAGCAGCTTGAGCCAGGGGCGACACAATGAGCAGTTCTTC. The J gene is TRBJ2-1, the V gene TRBV5-1; maybe TRBD1 (6 bases). Looked up from germline, CDR1 is SGHRS and CDR2 is YFSETQ. CDR3 length equals 15 residues. V was shortened by 1 base and J by 5 bases, with 13 bases between the two germline ends.

The chain couples TRBV7-2 to TRBJ2-1; 8 bases align to TRBD2. Germline V gene lookup returns CDR1 SGHTA and CDR2 FQGNSA. J gave up 9 bases and V 0 bases, and 10 bases lay outside the gene matches. CDR3 length equals 16 residues. The CDR3 loop is CASSLAGRGGPVEQFF. The CDR3 DNA reads as TGTGCCAGCAGCTTAGCGGGTCGGGGGGGCCCTGTTGAGCAGTTCTTC. The full variable domain, rest sourced from reference TRBV7-2 and TRBJ2-1, is GAGVSQSPSNKVTEKGKDVELRCDPISGHTALYWYRQSLGQGLEFLIYFQGNSAPDKSGLPSDRFSAERTGGSVSTLTIQRTQQEDSAVYLCASSLAGRGGPVEQFFGPGTRLTVL.

This clone was detected a few times. The CDR3 loop reads CASSSTGGGNQPQHF. CDR3 nucleotide sequence: TGTGCCAGCAGCTCTACAGGGGGCGGCAATCAGCCCCAGCATTTT. The rearrangement links TRBV5-6 to TRBJ1-5; 9 bases are a match to TRBD1. Per the germline V gene, CDR1 is SGHDT and CDR2 is YYEEEE. The CDR3 runs 15 residues. J gave up 2 bases and V 3 bases, and 3 bases lay outside the gene matches.